Listed below are T cell receptor beta chains from one sample, sequenced in a study of T and B cells in COVID-19 patients. TCRdb reanalysed the multiplex PCR reads using MiXCR and keeps one entry per CDR3 protein. This table has fewer than 10,000 distinct CDR3 sequences, over 25% appearing once. Sequencing used blood. The receptor set was obtained from a human donor who had recovered from COVID-19. The CDR3 runs from the conserved cysteine through the conserved F or W. D genes are given only for firm matches. Clone size is not always given. Where it is, it says once, few, many or a class for expanded clones.

size,J,V,D,DNA,CDR3
few,TRBJ1-1,TRBV12-3/TRBV12-4,NA,TGTGCCAGCAGTCCCCTATTAGTGAACACTGAAGCTTTCTTT,CASSPLLVNTEAFF
NA,TRBJ2-7,TRBV29-1,TRBD2,TGCAGCGTGGAGCGGGAGGGTTCCTACGAGCAGTACTTC,CSVEREGSYEQYF
NA,TRBJ2-5,TRBV6-5,NA,TGTGCCAGCAGCCCCGGGTGGGGGGAGACCCAGTACTTC,CASSPGWGETQYF
medium-sized,TRBJ1-1,TRBV29-1,NA,TGCAGCGTTGATCCAGTGAACACTGAAGCTTTCTTT,CSVDPVNTEAFF
NA,TRBJ2-5,TRBV6-5,NA,TGTGCCAGCAGCCAGGGGGGTATAAAGACCCAGTACTTC,CASSQGGIKTQYF
NA,TRBJ2-3,TRBV10-3,TRBD2,TGTGCCATCAGTGAATTGGCTAGCGGGGGTAGCACAGATACGCAGTATTTT,CAISELASGGSTDTQYF
NA,TRBJ1-5,TRBV6-4,NA,TGTGCCTCCGCCCCTATGCGGGGGGTCGGGCCCCAGCATTTT,CASAPMRGVGPQHF
few,TRBJ2-3,TRBV7-2,NA,TGTGCCAGCAGCATCGGGGGCTACACAGATACGCAGTATTTT,CASSIGGYTDTQYF
NA,TRBJ1-5,TRBV18,NA,TGTGCCAGCTCACCCGGGACTAAACCAGAGGAGCCCCAGCATTTT,CASSPGTKPEEPQHF
once,TRBJ2-1,TRBV19,NA,TGTGCCAGTAGTACCACAAGACCAGCAAATGAGCAGTTCTTC,CASSTTRPANEQFF
many,TRBJ1-3,TRBV6-5,TRBD1,TGTGCCAGCAGTTACACGGACAGGGGCTCTTCTGGAAACACCATATATTTT,CASSYTDRGSSGNTIYF
NA,TRBJ2-5,TRBV7-6,TRBD2,TGTGCCAGCAGCTTAGGATCCGCGGGGGGCCAAGAGACCCAGTACTTC,CASSLGSAGGQETQYF
NA,TRBJ2-5,TRBV20-1,NA,TGCAGTGCTAGAGACGGGCTAGCAGGGCAGACCCAGTACTTC,CSARDGLAGQTQYF
NA,TRBJ1-1,TRBV6-5,TRBD1,TGTGCCAGCAGCAGGGGGCAGGGCACTGAAGCTTTCTTT,CASSRGQGTEAFF
NA,TRBJ1-1,TRBV19,TRBD1,TGTGCCAGTAGCCCCGGGACAGGGGGCACTGAAGCTTTCTTT,CASSPGTGGTEAFF
NA,TRBJ1-1,TRBV6-5,NA,TGTGCCAGCAGTTACGGGGGGGGGTACACTGAAGCTTTCTTT,CASSYGGGYTEAFF
NA,TRBJ1-6,TRBV24-1,NA,TGTGCCACCAGTGATTTGGACAGCCCGTCTAATTCACCCCTCCACTTT,CATSDLDSPSNSPLHF
medium-sized,TRBJ2-3,TRBV29-1,TRBD1,TGCAGCGTGGACAGGGCGGATACGCAGTATTTT,CSVDRADTQYF
medium-sized,TRBJ2-7,TRBV6-5,TRBD2,TGTGCCAGCAGTTACGGGCCTAGCGGGAGGCAGTACTTC,CASSYGPSGRQYF
NA,TRBJ2-7,TRBV7-9,NA,TGTGCCAGCAGCTTAGTGGGGACCCAGGGGCTCGAGCAGTACTTC,CASSLVGTQGLEQYF
NA,TRBJ1-1,TRBV7-9,NA,TGTGCCAGCAGCTTAGTCCAGAACACTGAAGCTTTCTTT,CASSLVQNTEAFF
few,TRBJ2-1,TRBV21-1,NA,TGTGCCAGCAACAAGCATGCGAGCGGGAGAGAAAATGAGCAGTTCTTC,CASNKHASGRENEQFF
NA,TRBJ2-2,TRBV4-1,NA,TGCGCCAGCAGCCAGCAGGGCATCCGGGAGCTGTTTTTT,CASSQQGIRELFF
few,TRBJ1-1,TRBV6-5,NA,TGTGCCAGCAGTTACGTCGGGGGCGGATATTCGAACACTGAAGCTTTCTTT,CASSYVGGGYSNTEAFF
NA,TRBJ2-1,TRBV12-3/TRBV12-4,TRBD2,TGTGCCAGCAGCTCGACTAGCGGGAGGGGTAAGCAGTTCTTC,CASSSTSGRGKQFF
NA,TRBJ2-2,TRBV5-1,NA,TGCGCCAGCAGCTTGGGGGACATAACGGCCGGGGAGCTGTTTTTT,CASSLGDITAGELFF
NA,TRBJ2-5,TRBV7-6,NA,TGTGCCAGCAGCTCACAGGGCAGGGAGACCCAGTACTTC,CASSSQGRETQYF
NA,TRBJ2-7,TRBV6-2/TRBV6-3,NA,TGTGCCAGCAGCTTAGTGCAGTTGTCCTACGAGCAGTACTTC,CASSLVQLSYEQYF
NA,TRBJ1-3,TRBV18,NA,TGTGCCAGCTCAATTCTAACTGGAAACTCTGGAAACACCATATATTTT,CASSILTGNSGNTIYF
medium-sized,TRBJ1-1,TRBV30,NA,TGTGCCTGGAGTCCAGGCCAACTGAACACTGAAGCTTTCTTT,CAWSPGQLNTEAFF
few,TRBJ2-2,TRBV6-4,NA,TGTGCCAGCAGTGACTCAGACACCGGGGAGCTGTTTTTT,CASSDSDTGELFF
NA,TRBJ1-1,TRBV19,NA,TGTGCCAGTAGTATATGGAAACCGGACACTGAAGCTTTCTTT,CASSIWKPDTEAFF
medium-sized,TRBJ1-6,TRBV6-5,TRBD1,TGTGCCAGCAGTCAAGGCGGGACAGCGAGGTATTCACCCCTCCACTTT,CASSQGGTARYSPLHF
medium-sized,TRBJ2-1,TRBV30,NA,TGTGCCTGGGCAAACCAGGACAGCACAGAGCAGTTCTTC,CAWANQDSTEQFF
NA,TRBJ1-2,TRBV15,NA,TGTGCCACCAGCAGAGATCTGGGAGGTTCTCACTATGGCTACACCTTC,CATSRDLGGSHYGYTF
medium-sized,TRBJ2-1,TRBV19,TRBD2,TGTGCCAGTAGTATGAAGTGGACTAGTGATGAGCAGTTCTTC,CASSMKWTSDEQFF
NA,TRBJ1-2,TRBV7-6,NA,TGTGCCAGCAGCTCGGCGGCGGGGGCCGGAGTCGATACCTTC,CASSSAAGAGVDTF
many,TRBJ2-1,TRBV6-5,NA,TGTGCCAGCAGGACAGGGAGGTTAGGCAATGAGCAGTTCTTC,CASRTGRLGNEQFF
medium-sized,TRBJ2-3,TRBV18,TRBD1,TGTGCCAGCTTAACAGGGCTGAGACAGGGCGCAGATACGCAGTATTTT,CASLTGLRQGADTQYF
medium-sized,TRBJ1-2,TRBV29-1,TRBD1,TGCAGCGTTTGGACAGGCTATGGCTACACCTTC,CSVWTGYGYTF
few,TRBJ2-2,TRBV7-2,NA,TGTGCCAGCAGCTTAATGACATACACCGGGGAGCTGTTTTTT,CASSLMTYTGELFF
many,TRBJ2-3,TRBV6-5,NA,TGTGCCAGCAGTTACGGGGGACCTCCTAAAGATACGCAGTATTTT,CASSYGGPPKDTQYF
NA,TRBJ2-5,TRBV5-1,NA,TGCGCCAGCAGCTTGGGAGACGCGGGGGGACAGGAGACCCAGTACTTC,CASSLGDAGGQETQYF
few,TRBJ1-1,TRBV13,NA,TGTGCCAGCAGCTTACTCAAGAACACTGAAGCTTTCTTT,CASSLLKNTEAFF
few,TRBJ1-3,TRBV19,TRBD1,TGTGCCAGTAGTATTCTTACAGGGGACCGGGCAAGAAACACCATATATTTT,CASSILTGDRARNTIYF
NA,TRBJ2-7,TRBV7-2,NA,TGTGCCAGCAGCTTATCCGGGACAAGCTCCTACGAGCAGTACTTC,CASSLSGTSSYEQYF
NA,TRBJ1-1,TRBV7-6,TRBD1,TGTGCCAGCAGCGTCACCCAGGGACAGGGGTCTGAAGCTTTCTTT,CASSVTQGQGSEAFF
few,TRBJ1-2,TRBV19,TRBD1,TGTGCCAGTAGTGGACAGGGAGATAACTATGGCTACACCTTC,CASSGQGDNYGYTF
NA,TRBJ2-2,TRBV20-1,NA,TGCAGTGCTAGAGATGGAGGGGCTGCGAACACCGGGGAGCTGTTTTTT,CSARDGGAANTGELFF
few,TRBJ1-1,TRBV19,NA,TGTGCCAGTAGTATAGTGGGCAGGGGAGGCACTGAAGCTTTCTTT,CASSIVGRGGTEAFF
NA,TRBJ1-5,TRBV6-6,TRBD1,TGTGCCAGCAGTTTATTTGGGGGACAGGGTAACAATCAGCCCCAGCATTTT,CASSLFGGQGNNQPQHF
medium-sized,TRBJ1-4,TRBV30,TRBD1,TGTGCCTGGAGGTTAGGGACAGGAGAAAAACTGTTTTTT,CAWRLGTGEKLFF
NA,TRBJ2-5,TRBV12-3/TRBV12-4,TRBD1,TGTGCCAGCAAAGCGACAGGGGGAGAGACCCAGTACTTC,CASKATGGETQYF
few,TRBJ2-5,TRBV14,TRBD1,TGTGCCAGCAGCCCCGGACAGGCTTCAAGGAAAGAGACCCAGTACTTC,CASSPGQASRKETQYF
NA,TRBJ2-7,TRBV11-1,NA,TGTGCCAGCAGCTTAGCAGGGGGATCGCAGTACTTC,CASSLAGGSQYF
NA,TRBJ2-3,TRBV6-5,NA,TGTGCCAGCATGATGACAGGTGCAGGTACGCAGTATTTT,CASMMTGAGTQYF
medium-sized,TRBJ2-2,TRBV30,NA,TGTGCCTGGAGTCAACGAGGGGGAAAGAACACCGGGGAGCTGTTTTTT,CAWSQRGGKNTGELFF
medium-sized,TRBJ2-7,TRBV19,TRBD2,TGTGCCAGTGCCCAGCGGGAAGGTGAGCAGTACTTC,CASAQREGEQYF
few,TRBJ2-3,TRBV5-1,NA,TGCGCCAGCAGCCCCCGCGGTAGGGGAGATACGCAGTATTTT,CASSPRGRGDTQYF